Detailed here is one T cell receptor (beta chain). Antigen specificity is unknown. This record comes from a study of identical twins. With 0 bases removed from V and 2 bases from J, the gap between germline ends came to 7 bases. This CDR3 region has 15 residues. The V gene's germline CDR1 is LGHDT and CDR2 YNNKEL (reference sequence). From the 5' RACE reads, TCRdb called clonotypes with MiXCR, one entry per CDR3 protein. The data show about 900,000 distinct CDR3 sequences, 10% to 15% seen once. Findings and caveats of the study: Researchers reported weaker excess twin sharing in beta out-of-frame sequences.

Another study also made use of these data, one on yellow fever vaccine responses in identical twins.

Source material: PBMCs. The gene calls are TRBV3-1 and TRBJ2-2, with D unresolved. The TCR sequence derives from a woman between 18 and 30 years old in good health. CDR3 amino acids: CASSQDYLNTGELFF. DNA for the CDR3: TGTGCCAGCAGCCAAGATTACCTAAACACCGGGGAGCTGTTTTTT.